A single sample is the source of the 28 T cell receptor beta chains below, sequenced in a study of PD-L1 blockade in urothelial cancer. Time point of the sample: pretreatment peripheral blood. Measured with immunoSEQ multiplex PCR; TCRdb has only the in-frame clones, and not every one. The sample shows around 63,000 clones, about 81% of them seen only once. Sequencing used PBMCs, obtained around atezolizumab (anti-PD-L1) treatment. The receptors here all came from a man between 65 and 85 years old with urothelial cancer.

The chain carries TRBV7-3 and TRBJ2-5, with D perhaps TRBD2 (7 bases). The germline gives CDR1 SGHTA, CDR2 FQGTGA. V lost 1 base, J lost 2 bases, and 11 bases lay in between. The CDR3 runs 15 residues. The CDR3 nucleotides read TGTGCCAGCAGCTTAATTGCGGGGGCACAAGAGACCCAGTACTTC. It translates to CASSLIAGAQETQYF.

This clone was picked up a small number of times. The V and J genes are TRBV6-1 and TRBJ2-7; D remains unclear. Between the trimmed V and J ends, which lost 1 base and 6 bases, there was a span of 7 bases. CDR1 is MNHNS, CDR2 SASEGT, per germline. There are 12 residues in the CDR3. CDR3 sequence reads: CASSEVPVEQYF. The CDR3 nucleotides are TGTGCCAGCAGTGAAGTACCGGTCGAGCAGTACTTC.

CDR3 residues: CASKSLMGGRTEAFF. In DNA form, the CDR3 reads TGTGCCAGTAAATCGTTGATGGGAGGCCGCACTGAAGCTTTCTTT. J is TRBJ1-1 and V is TRBV19; D not resolved. The CDR3 is made up of 15 amino acids. The germline V gene has CDR1 LNHDA and CDR2 SQIVND (reference sequence). The V gene lost 7 bases and the J gene lost 4 bases, with 19 bases spanning the gap.

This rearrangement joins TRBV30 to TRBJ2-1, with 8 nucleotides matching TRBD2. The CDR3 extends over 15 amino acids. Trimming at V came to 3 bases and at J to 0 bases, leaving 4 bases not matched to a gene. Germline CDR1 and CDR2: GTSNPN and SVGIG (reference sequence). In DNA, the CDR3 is TGTGCCTGGAGCGGGAGGGTCGGCTCCTACAATGAGCAGTTCTTC. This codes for CAWSGRVGSYNEQFF.

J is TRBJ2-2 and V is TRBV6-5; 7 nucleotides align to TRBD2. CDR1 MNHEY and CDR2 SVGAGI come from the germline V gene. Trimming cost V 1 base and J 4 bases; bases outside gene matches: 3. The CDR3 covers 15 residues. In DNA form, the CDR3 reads TGTGCCAGCAGTTACTGGACTAGGGGCACCGGGGAGCTGTTTTTT. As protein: CASSYWTRGTGELFF.

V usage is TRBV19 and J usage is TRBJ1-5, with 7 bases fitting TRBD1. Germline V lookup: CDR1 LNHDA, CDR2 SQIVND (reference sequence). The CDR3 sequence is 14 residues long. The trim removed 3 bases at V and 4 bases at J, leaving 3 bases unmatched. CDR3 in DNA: TGTGCCAGTAGTATCCTGACAGGGAATCAGCCCCAGCATTTT. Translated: CASSILTGNQPQHF.

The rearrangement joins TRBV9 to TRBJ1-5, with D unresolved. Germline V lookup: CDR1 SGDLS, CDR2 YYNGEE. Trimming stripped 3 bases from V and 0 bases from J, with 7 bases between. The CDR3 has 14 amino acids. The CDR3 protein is CASSGVYSNQPQHF. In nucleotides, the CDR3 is TGTGCCAGCAGCGGCGTGTATAGCAATCAGCCCCAGCATTTT.

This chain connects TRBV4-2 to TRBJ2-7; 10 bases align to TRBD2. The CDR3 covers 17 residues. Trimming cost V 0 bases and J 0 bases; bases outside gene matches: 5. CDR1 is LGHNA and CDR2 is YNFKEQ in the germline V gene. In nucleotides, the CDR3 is TGTGCCAGCAGCCAAGAGGCTAGCGGGAGCCCCTCCTACGAGCAGTACTTC. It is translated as CASSQEASGSPSYEQYF.

The CDR3: CASRRGWGRLEGQPQHF. CDR3 nucleotides: TGCGCCAGCAGGCGGGGTTGGGGTAGGTTGGAGGGCCAGCCCCAGCATTTT. The rearrangement uses TRBV5-1 and TRBJ1-5, with no clear D. The CDR3 is 17 residues long. Germline CDR1 reads SGHRS; CDR2 reads YFSETQ. The V and J ends lost 5 bases and 7 bases respectively, with 25 bases between them.

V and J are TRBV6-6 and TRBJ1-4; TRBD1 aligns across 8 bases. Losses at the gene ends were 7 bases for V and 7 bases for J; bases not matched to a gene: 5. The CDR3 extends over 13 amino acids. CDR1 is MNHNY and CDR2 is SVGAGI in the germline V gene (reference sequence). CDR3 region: CASKGQAGEKLFF. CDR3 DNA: TGTGCCAGCAAGGGACAGGCCGGTGAAAAACTGTTTTTT.

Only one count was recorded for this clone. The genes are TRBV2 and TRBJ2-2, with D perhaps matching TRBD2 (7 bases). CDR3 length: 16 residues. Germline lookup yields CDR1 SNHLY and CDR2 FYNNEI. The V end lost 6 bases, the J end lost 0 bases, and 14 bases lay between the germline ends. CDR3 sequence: CASRPEGGTNTGELFF. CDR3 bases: TGTGCCAGCAGGCCAGAGGGGGGGACGAACACCGGGGAGCTGTTTTTT.

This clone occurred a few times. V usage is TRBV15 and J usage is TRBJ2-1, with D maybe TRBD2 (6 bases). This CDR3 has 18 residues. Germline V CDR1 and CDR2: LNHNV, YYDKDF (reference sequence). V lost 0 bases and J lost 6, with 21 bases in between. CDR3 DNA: TGTGCCACCAGCAGAGATATGAAGAGGAGGGGATGGGGCAATGAGCAGTTCTTC. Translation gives CATSRDMKRRGWGNEQFF.

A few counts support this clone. CDR3 sequence (DNA): TGTGCCAGCAGACCTTATCGGACTAGCGGGAGTGCCGGGGAGCTGTTTTTT. Encoded protein: CASRPYRTSGSAGELFF. The gene calls are TRBV27 and TRBJ2-2; the match to TRBD2 covers 13 bases. The V segment lost 6 bases and the J segment 6 bases; nucleotides outside the gene matches: 10. CDR3 length equals 17 residues. Germline values: CDR1 MNHEY, CDR2 SMNVEV (reference sequence).

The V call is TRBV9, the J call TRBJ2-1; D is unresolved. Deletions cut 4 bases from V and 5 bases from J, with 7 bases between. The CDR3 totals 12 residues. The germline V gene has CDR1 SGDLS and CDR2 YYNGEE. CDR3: CASSIDNNEQFF. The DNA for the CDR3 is TGTGCCAGCAGCATAGACAACAATGAGCAGTTCTTC. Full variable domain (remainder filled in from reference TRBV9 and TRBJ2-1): DSGVTQTPKHLITATGQRVTLRCSPRSGDLSVYWYQQSLDQGLQFLIQYYNGEERAKGNILERFSAQQFPDLHSELNLSSLELGDSALYFCASSIDNNEQFFGPGTRLTVL.

CDR3 sequence (DNA): TGTGCCAGCAGCCCCAACCGGGACAGGGGATACGAGCAGTACTTC. Translation: CASSPNRDRGYEQYF. The chain has TRBV11-2 and TRBJ2-7; 10 bases align to TRBD1. The CDR3 is 15 amino acids. V was clipped by 5 bases and J by 4 bases; unmatched bases: 8. The germline V gene encodes CDR1 SGHAT and CDR2 FQNNGV. Drawing the rest from reference TRBV11-2 and TRBJ2-7, the complete variable domain is EAGVAQSPRYKIIEKRQSVAFWCNPISGHATLYWYQQILGQGPKLLIQFQNNGVVDDSQLPKDRFSAERLKGVDSTLKIQPAKLEDSAVYLCASSPNRDRGYEQYFGPGTRLTVT.

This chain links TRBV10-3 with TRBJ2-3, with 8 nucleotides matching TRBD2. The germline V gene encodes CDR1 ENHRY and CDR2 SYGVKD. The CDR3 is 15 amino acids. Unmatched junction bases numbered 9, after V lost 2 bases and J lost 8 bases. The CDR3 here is CAISEGREGLVTQYF. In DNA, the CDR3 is TGTGCCATCAGTGAGGGACGGGAGGGCCTCGTTACGCAGTATTTT.

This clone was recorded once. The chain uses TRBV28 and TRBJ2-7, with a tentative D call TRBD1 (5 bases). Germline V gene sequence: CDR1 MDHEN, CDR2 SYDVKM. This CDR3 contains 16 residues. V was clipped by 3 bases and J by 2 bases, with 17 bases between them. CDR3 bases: TGTGCCAGCAGTTTTTTCTTCATCAGGGAACCCTACGAGCAGTACTTC. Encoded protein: CASSFFFIREPYEQYF.

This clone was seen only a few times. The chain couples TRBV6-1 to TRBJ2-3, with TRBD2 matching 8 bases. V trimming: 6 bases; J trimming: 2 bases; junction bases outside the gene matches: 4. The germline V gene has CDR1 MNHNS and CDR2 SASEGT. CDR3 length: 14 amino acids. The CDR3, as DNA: TGTGCCAGCAGATTAGCGGGGAACACAGATACGCAGTATTTT. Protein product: CASRLAGNTDTQYF.

In DNA form, the CDR3 reads TGTGCCAGCTCCTCCGACCTCAGGGAGACCCAGTACTTC. Translation: CASSSDLRETQYF. The rearrangement uses TRBV2 and TRBJ2-5; D remains unclear. In germline, CDR1 is SNHLY, CDR2 FYNNEI. V lost 8 bases to trimming and J lost 5 bases, with 15 bases between them. There are 13 residues in the CDR3.

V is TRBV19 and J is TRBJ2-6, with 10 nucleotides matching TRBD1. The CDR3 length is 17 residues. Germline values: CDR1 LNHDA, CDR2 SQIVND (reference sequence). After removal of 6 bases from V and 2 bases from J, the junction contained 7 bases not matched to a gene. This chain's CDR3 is CASREGQGTAGANVLTF. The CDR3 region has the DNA TGTGCCAGTAGAGAGGGACAGGGGACCGCTGGGGCCAACGTCCTGACTTTC.

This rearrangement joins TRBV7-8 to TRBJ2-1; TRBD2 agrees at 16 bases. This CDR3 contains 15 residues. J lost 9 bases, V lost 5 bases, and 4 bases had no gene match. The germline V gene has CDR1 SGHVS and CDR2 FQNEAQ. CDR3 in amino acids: CASSTGLAGGLEQFF. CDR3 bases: TGTGCCAGCAGCACGGGACTAGCGGGAGGGCTTGAGCAGTTCTTC.

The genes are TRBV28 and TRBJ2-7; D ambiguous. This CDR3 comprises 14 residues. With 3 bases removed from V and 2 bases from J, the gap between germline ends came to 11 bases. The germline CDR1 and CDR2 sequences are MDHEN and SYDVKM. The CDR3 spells CASSFAPRTYEQYF. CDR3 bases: TGTGCCAGCAGTTTTGCTCCTAGAACCTACGAGCAGTACTTC.

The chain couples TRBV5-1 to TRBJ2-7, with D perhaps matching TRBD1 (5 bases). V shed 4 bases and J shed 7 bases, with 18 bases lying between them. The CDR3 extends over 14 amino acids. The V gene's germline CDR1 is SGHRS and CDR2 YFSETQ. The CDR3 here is CASSSSQRGGEQYF. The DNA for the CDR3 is TGCGCCAGCAGCAGCTCTCAAAGGGGCGGTGAGCAGTACTTC.

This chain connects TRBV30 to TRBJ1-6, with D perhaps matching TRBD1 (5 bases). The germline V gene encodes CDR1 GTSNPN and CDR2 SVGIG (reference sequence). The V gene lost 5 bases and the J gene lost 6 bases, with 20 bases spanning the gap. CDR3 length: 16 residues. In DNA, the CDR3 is TGTGCCTGGGTCCCCCTCGGAGGGGAAGGTAATTCACCCCTCCACTTT. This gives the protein CAWVPLGGEGNSPLHF.

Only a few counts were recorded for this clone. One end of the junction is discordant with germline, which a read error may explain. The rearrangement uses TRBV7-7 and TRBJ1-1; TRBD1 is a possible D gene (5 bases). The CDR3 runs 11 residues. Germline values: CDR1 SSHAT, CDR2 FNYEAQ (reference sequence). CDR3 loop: CASSPDREAFF. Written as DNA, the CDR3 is TGTGCTAGCAGCCCCGACAGAGAAGCTTTCTTT.

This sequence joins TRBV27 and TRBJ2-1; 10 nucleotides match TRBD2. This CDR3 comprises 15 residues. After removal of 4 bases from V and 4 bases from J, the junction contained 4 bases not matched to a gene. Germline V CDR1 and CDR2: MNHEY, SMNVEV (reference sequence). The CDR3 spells CASSWTSGYYNEQFF. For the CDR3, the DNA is TGTGCCAGCAGTTGGACTAGCGGATATTACAATGAGCAGTTCTTC.

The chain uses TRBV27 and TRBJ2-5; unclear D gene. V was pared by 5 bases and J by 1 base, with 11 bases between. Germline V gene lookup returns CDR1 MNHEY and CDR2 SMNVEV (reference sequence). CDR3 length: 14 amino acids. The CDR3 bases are TGTGCCAGCAGTCCCGCCTGGGCCCAAGAGACCCAGTACTTC. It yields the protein CASSPAWAQETQYF.

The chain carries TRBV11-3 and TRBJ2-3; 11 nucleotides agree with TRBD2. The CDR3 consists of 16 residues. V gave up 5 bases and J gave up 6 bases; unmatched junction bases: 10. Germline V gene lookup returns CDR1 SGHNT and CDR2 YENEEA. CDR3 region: CASSPGTSGGGDTQYF. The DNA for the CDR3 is TGTGCCAGCAGCCCCGGGACTAGCGGTGGTGGGGATACGCAGTATTTT.